One T cell receptor (beta chain) is described in this entry. Libraries were prepared by immunoSEQ multiplex PCR; TCRdb keeps only in-frame clonotypes and omits some of them. This table has over 2,000,000 clones, around 93% appearing once. In the naive CD8 group, cells lacked CD45RO and were positively selected for CCR7, so terminally differentiated effector memory CD45RA+ cells were left out. The sample comes from a study of shared clonotypes between healthy human individuals. The CDR3 extends over 15 amino acids. V was clipped by 3 bases and J by 1 base, with 12 bases between them. The germline CDR1 and CDR2 sequences are LGHNA and YSLEER.

The rearrangement links TRBV4-3 to TRBJ1-1, with D unclear. The clonotype was recovered from a man in his late teens or twenties in good health. Some clones in this sample may be carry-over from other donors' samples. The sequenced material came from naive CD8+ T cells from PBMCs. The CDR3 loop is CASSQDPNKNTEAFF. The CDR3 DNA follows: TGCGCCAGCAGCCAGGACCCAAACAAGAACACTGAAGCTTTCTTT.